This entry is about one T cell receptor beta chain. No antigen is known for it. It has no much larger one-base neighbor in the sample; base qualities were not kept. This sample is drawn from a study of beta chain features in type 1 diabetes (dated by TCRdb to 2016 to 2019). Regarding the study in general: No differences in mean age, gender distribution, total cell number or subset yield were found between patients and healthy donors. Across all samples, almost 110 million sorted cells were examined, and cell number per subset correlated strongly with RNA yield. The study compared the TCRB repertoires of sorted circulating CD4+ T cell subsets in recently diagnosed type 1 diabetes patients with those in matched healthy donors. Naive and central memory subsets were obtained from all 30 or so donors, but regulatory and stem cell-like memory subsets were isolated from only 8 patients and roughly 8 healthy donors.

The paper's findings and limits, for the study overall: Naive, central memory and regulatory TCRB repertoires appeared to be more similar among patients than among healthy donors. In all four CD4+ subsets, TCRB CDR3 length was moderately but significantly shorter in type 1 diabetes patients. Because cDNA rather than genomic DNA was sequenced, highly expressing activated cells could have been over-represented, although no difference in activation and CD3 levels was found between groups. Patients with type 1 diabetes made fewer insertions and deleted more nucleotides at VDJ recombination sites, implying thymic rearrangement abnormalities. Shorter templates might have been favored by PCR, but patient and control samples were amplified and corrected together, so both groups would have been affected equally by any skew. Because small numbers of individuals were included in the HLA sub-analyses, any influence of HLA type on TCRB rearrangement was left unresolved.

All of the isolated RNA was reverse transcribed with the High Capacity cDNA Reverse Transcription Kit, so expressed TCRB transcripts were sequenced. Deep immunoSEQ sequencing was applied to naive, central memory and regulatory T cell samples, giving an average of roughly 3.5 million total reads per sample. Sorted cells were lysed in RLT buffer, and RNA was extracted using DNase-treated RNeasy Micro or Mini kits according to cell number. To prevent cross-contamination, every cell subset was processed on its own, while patient and healthy donor samples were processed together. Using the immunoSEQ multiplex PCR, TCRB sequences were amplified from cDNA into 87-bp fragments spanning the CDR3 region. Amplicons were sequenced on the Illumina HiSeq platform. From the authors' description of their analysis: Synthetic template baselines were used to correct PCR bias computationally, reads within Hamming distance 2 were collapsed, and singletons that could not be merged were discarded. Reads were aligned against IMGT so that V, D and J genes, CDR3 length and insertions or deletions at six rearrangement sites could be assigned. Within each subset, clonotype counts were normalized to the number of sorted cells before true diversity and Gini coefficients were calculated with the tcR R package. The overlap coefficient, calculated on TCRB nucleotide sequences, was used to measure repertoire sharing. In its TCRdb copy, this immuneACCESS table keeps in-frame sequences only and misses some clones. Where compared with another copy, unresolved V genes explain less than half of these, and the others have no known cause. That table furnishes V, J and clone size, whereas the DNA furnished D and trimming. The sample yields under 130,000 clones; about 26% were counted once. The ten top clones hold more than 0.45% of the sample.

Each donor gave one peripheral blood draw, approximately 120 mL on average, collected into heparinised tubes. Using a panel that included CD45RO, CCR7, CD25, CD127, CD95 and CD27, naive, central memory, regulatory and stem cell-like memory CD4+ T cells were sorted on a BD FACSAria II. All sorted populations exceeded 98% purity. PBMCs were separated immediately by Lymphoprep density gradient centrifugation and were stained directly, without being cultured. Samples were stained and sorted in pairs, with one healthy donor and one patient per experiment, so that batch effects were minimized. The sequenced material came from central memory CD4+ T cells from blood. The origin of this receptor is a woman aged 18-29 years with type 1 diabetes.

The sequenced DNA is TGCGCCAGCAGCTGGGGACAGGGGCGCTCAGATACGCAGTATTTT. This yields the protein CASSWGQGRSDTQYF. The sequence links TRBV5-1 to TRBJ2-3, with TRBD1 matching 10 junction bases. CDR1 is given as SGHRS and CDR2 as YFSETQ, both from the germline V gene. Reading from cysteine to phenylalanine, the CDR3 counts 15 amino acids. The read is trimmed to its CDR3 DNA, 45 bases read in frame from base 1. V trim: 3 bases; J trim: 4 bases; unmatched bases: 5. The full variable domain, with segments outside the CDR3 supplied by the reference TRBV5-1 and TRBJ2-3 proteins, appears as KAGVTQTPRYLIKTRGQQVTLSCSPISGHRSVSWYQQTPGQGLQFLFEYFSETQRNKGNFPGRFSGRQFSNSRSEMNVSTLELGDSALYLCASSWGQGRSDTQYFGPGTRLTVL.